This TCR beta chain was recovered during a study of blood T cells in healthy people across ages. The CDR3 spans 12 residues. Per germline, CDR1 SGHVS and CDR2 FNYEAQ. J lost 7 bases, V lost 4 bases, and 1 base had no gene match. This clonotype turned up a few times. Antigen specificity is unknown. Study results and caveats: Not knowing donor CMV status may have confounded expanded clonotype changes. What prevented conclusive comparison of naive and antigen-experienced cells was that PBMCs were unsorted.

A J-beta primer mix and a sample-barcoded 5' primer were used in a second PCR of roughly 6 to 11 cycles. The template-switch adaptor was a 5' adaptor with 12 random nucleotides. It tagged each cDNA molecule. TCRdb analysed the 5' RACE reads with MiXCR anew, one entry per CDR3 protein. Of approximately 290,000 distinct CDR3 sequences in the sample, roughly 26% are singletons; the top ten hold roughly 30%. The receptor comes from a woman aged 70-85 years in good health. Sequences were obtained from blood. The chain employs TRBV7-6 and TRBJ2-7, with TRBD1 matching 10 bases. The CDR3: CASSWGQGEQYF. The CDR3, as DNA: TGTGCCAGCAGCTGGGGACAGGGGGAGCAGTACTTC.